Below, 28 T cell receptor beta chains from the same sample are listed, as sequenced in a study of post-analysis software for immune sequencing data (dated by TCRdb to the mid-2010s). No antigen is known for these receptors. Beyond this particular receptor, the publication reports: Significantly higher frequencies in patients than in controls were found for a few TRBV segments, including TRBV5-6, TRBV5-1 and TRBV20-1.

Libraries were built with PCR. Instrument on record: Illumina HiSeq 2500. To reduce PCR and sequencing biases, unique molecular identifiers were built into the TCR beta cDNA libraries. TCRdb itself trimmed the public reads at Q25 with fastp, ran MiXCR and retained productive beta chains. Each CDR3 protein appears once, grouped with its most common genes and DNA. The sample table contains hundreds of thousands of distinct CDR3 sequences; only one count was recorded for under 55% of them. The ten largest clones represent 9.5% to 13% of the sample. Input material: blood. The origin of the receptors is a girl aged 5-17 years with multiple sclerosis.

The chain links TRBV29-1 to TRBJ1-3, with a possible D match to TRBD1 (6 bases). Germline CDR1 SQVTM, CDR2 ANQGSEA. CDR3 length equals 15 residues. Trimming removed 0 bases from V and 1 base from J, with 10 bases in between. The CDR3 spells CSVEDLGASGNTIYF. The CDR3 DNA is TGCAGCGTTGAAGATCTGGGGGCGTCTGGAAACACCATATATTTT.

The chain employs TRBV4-1 and TRBJ1-5; D might be TRBD1 (5 bases). In germline, CDR1 is MGHRA, CDR2 YSYEKL. CDR3 length equals 17 residues. V was shortened by 4 bases and J by 2 bases, with 18 bases between the two germline ends. In DNA form, the CDR3 reads TGCGCCAGCAGCCCGCAAGATGTGCGGGGCGGCAATCAGCCCCAGCATTTT. It codes for CASSPQDVRGGNQPQHF.

This clonotype was detected a few times. The chain joins TRBV28 to TRBJ1-2; no clear D. This CDR3 is built from 11 residues. Germline V CDR1 and CDR2: MDHEN, SYDVKM. The V end was cut by 2 bases, the J end by 7 bases, with 5 bases between. This chain's CDR3 is CASSLGIGYTF. As DNA, the CDR3 is TGTGCCAGCAGTTTAGGTATTGGCTACACCTTC.

The chain is built from TRBV9 and TRBJ1-6; D uncertain. V was clipped by 4 bases and J by 7 bases, with 15 bases between them. Germline loops: CDR1 SGDLS, CDR2 YYNGEE. The CDR3 covers 15 residues. In DNA form, the CDR3 reads TGTGCCAGCAGCCCCGCAGGACGGAAAAATTCACCCCTCCACTTT. Protein: CASSPAGRKNSPLHF.

The chain is built from TRBV4-1 and TRBJ1-2; the match to TRBD1 covers 8 bases. CDR3 size: 16 residues. The V and J ends lost 3 bases and 5 bases, in that order; junction bases with no gene match: 11. The germline CDR1 and CDR2 sequences are MGHRA and YSYEKL. For the CDR3, the DNA is TGCGCCAGCAGCCACACGGGACAGGAGATTAATTATGGCTACACCTTC. It codes for CASSHTGQEINYGYTF.

DNA of the CDR3: TGTGCCAGCAGCTTAGTGCTTCATTGGACCAACGTCCTGACTTTC. Its translation is CASSLVLHWTNVLTF. This rearrangement joins TRBV11-2 to TRBJ2-6; no clear D. V was cut by 1 base and J by 8 bases, with 12 bases left in between. The CDR3 contains 15 residues. Germline CDR1 reads SGHAT; CDR2 reads FQNNGV. Based on the CDR3 plus reference TRBV11-2 and TRBJ2-6, the full variable domain is EAGVAQSPRYKIIEKRQSVAFWCNPISGHATLYWYQQILGQGPKLLIQFQNNGVVDDSQLPKDRFSAERLKGVDSTLKIQPAKLEDSAVYLCASSLVLHWTNVLTFGAGSRLTVL.

This clonotype was seen a few times. The gene calls are TRBV2 and TRBJ2-1, with TRBD2 identical over 10 bases. This CDR3 comprises 14 residues. Germline V gene sequence: CDR1 SNHLY, CDR2 FYNNEI. J gave up 5 bases and V 7 bases, and 5 bases lay outside the gene matches. CDR3 DNA sequence: TGTGCCAGCAAGGGACTAGCGAACGACAATGAGCAGTTCTTC. Amino acid sequence: CASKGLANDNEQFF.

The gene calls are TRBV20-1 and TRBJ2-7; unclear D gene. The germline V gene has CDR1 DFQATT and CDR2 SNEGSKA (reference sequence). Trimming shortened V by 5 bases and J by 0 bases, and 14 bases separated the two germline ends. The CDR3 is 14 residues long. Here the CDR3 reads CSAPPTLSSYEQYF. CDR3 nucleotides: TGCAGTGCTCCCCCCACACTTAGCTCCTACGAGCAGTACTTC.

This clonotype was recorded only once. This chain links TRBV29-1 with TRBJ1-1; possibly TRBD1 for D (5 bases). The germline V gene encodes CDR1 SQVTM and CDR2 ANQGSEA. The ends were cut back, 4 bases at V and 8 bases at J, with 20 bases in the middle. This CDR3 has 14 residues. CDR3 residues: CSVGPRRGEQEAFF. DNA for the CDR3: TGCAGCGTTGGTCCTCGCCGGGGGGAACAAGAAGCTTTCTTT.

The V and J genes are TRBV4-3 and TRBJ1-5; possibly TRBD1 for D (6 bases). Trimming cost V 0 bases and J 0 bases, with 9 bases left between them. The germline V gene has CDR1 LGHNA and CDR2 YSLEER. The CDR3 extends over 16 amino acids. CDR3 amino acids: CASSQDGQFSNQPQHF. CDR3 sequence (DNA): TGCGCCAGCAGCCAAGATGGACAGTTTAGCAATCAGCCCCAGCATTTT.

As to this clonotype: In this CDR3 the conserved last residue, phenylalanine or tryptophan, is missing, so a read error is likely. This CDR3 reads CASTFGQSQETQYL. CDR3 DNA: TGTGCCAGCACCTTCGGACAGTCCCAAGAGACCCAGTACTTA. The chain links TRBV7-9 to TRBJ2-5, with D maybe TRBD1 (6 bases). CDR1 is SEHNR and CDR2 is FQNEAQ in the germline V gene (reference sequence). This CDR3 has 14 amino acids. V lost 7 bases to trimming and J lost 1 base, with 13 bases between them.

V gene TRBV28 combines with J gene TRBJ2-3; 7 positions match TRBD2. The CDR3 covers 15 residues. Germline values: CDR1 MDHEN, CDR2 SYDVKM. V was pared by 6 bases and J by 8 bases, with 14 bases of the junction left unmatched. The CDR3 sequence: CASSARGAGLGTQYF. DNA for the CDR3: TGTGCCAGCAGCGCCCGCGGAGCGGGATTGGGTACGCAGTATTTT.

This sequence joins TRBV9 and TRBJ2-1, with 7 bases lining up with TRBD2. The CDR3 runs to 15 residues. Germline V CDR1 and CDR2: SGDLS, YYNGEE. Trimming took 0 bases from V and 7 from J; bases not matched to a gene: 7. The CDR3, as DNA: TGTGCCAGCAGCGTAGTGACCGGGAGGAGTAATGAGCAGTTCTTC. Protein sequence: CASSVVTGRSNEQFF. Together with reference TRBV9 and TRBJ2-1, the CDR3 gives the full variable domain: DSGVTQTPKHLITATGQRVTLRCSPRSGDLSVYWYQQSLDQGLQFLIQYYNGEERAKGNILERFSAQQFPDLHSELNLSSLELGDSALYFCASSVVTGRSNEQFFGPGTRLTVL.

The table lists this clonotype with a few counts. This sequence joins TRBV4-2 and TRBJ1-2; unclear D gene. Between the trimmed V and J ends, which lost 0 bases and 4 bases, there was a span of 9 bases. The length of the CDR3 is 14 residues. Germline-derived CDR1 and CDR2 are LGHNA and YNFKEQ. The DNA of the CDR3 is TGTGCCAGCAGCCAAGAATTGGGTACCTATGGCTACACCTTC. Protein product: CASSQELGTYGYTF.

The CDR3 bases are TGCGCCAGCAGCCAAGTCGTCAAAGCGAGCTATGGCTACACCTTC. This translates into CASSQVVKASYGYTF. J is TRBJ1-2 and V is TRBV4-1; no reliable D call. The CDR3 contains 15 residues. Looked up from germline, CDR1 is MGHRA and CDR2 is YSYEKL. Trimming took off 1 base at V and 4 bases at J, with 13 bases between the two ends.

The chain employs TRBV28 and TRBJ2-7; D remains ambiguous. The CDR3 totals 12 residues. Germline CDR1 MDHEN, CDR2 SYDVKM. V was pared by 3 bases and J by 5 bases, with 8 bases between. CDR3 nucleotides: TGTGCCAGCAGTTTCGGTCCAGACGAGCAGTACTTC. Protein: CASSFGPDEQYF.

The chain uses TRBV6-5 and TRBJ1-2; D is ambiguous. The CDR3 contains 15 residues. Germline-derived CDR1 and CDR2 are MNHEY and SVGAGI. The V end was cut by 11 bases, the J end by 0 bases, with 19 bases between. CDR3 loop: CAAKGSHLANYGYTF. The CDR3 coding sequence is TGTGCCGCGAAAGGCAGTCACTTAGCTAACTATGGCTACACCTTC.

The chain is built from TRBV6-5 and TRBJ1-5; TRBD1 agrees at 8 bases. With V trimmed by 0 bases and J by 6 bases, 13 bases remained unmatched. This CDR3 contains 18 residues. The germline gives CDR1 MNHEY, CDR2 SVGAGI. DNA of the CDR3: TGTGCCAGCAGTTACTCTGGGGGGGGACAGGTCCTCAGTCAGCCCCAGCATTTT. This sequence encodes CASSYSGGGQVLSQPQHF.

The CDR3 loop reads CATSKSSTEQFF. CDR3 DNA: TGTGCCACCAGCAAATCCAGCACCGAGCAGTTCTTC. The chain recombines TRBV27 with TRBJ2-1; no clear D gene. Germline lookup yields CDR1 MNHEY and CDR2 SMNVEV (reference sequence). The CDR3 totals 12 residues. The V and J ends lost 10 bases and 10 bases respectively, with 17 bases between them.

The gene calls are TRBV29-1 and TRBJ2-1, with D possibly being TRBD1 or TRBD2 (5 bases each). CDR3 size: 14 residues. Germline V gene sequence: CDR1 SQVTM, CDR2 ANQGSEA. With 6 bases removed from V and 3 bases from J, the gap between germline ends came to 15 bases. CDR3 sequence reads: CSVPRDGGYNEQFF. In nucleotides, the CDR3 is TGCAGCGTGCCGAGGGACGGAGGCTACAATGAGCAGTTCTTC.

The chain recombines TRBV29-1 with TRBJ2-3; D not resolved. The CDR3 has 13 amino acids. Trimming left V 4 bases short and J 3 bases short, with 11 bases between. Per germline, CDR1 SQVTM and CDR2 ANQGSEA. Here the CDR3 reads CSVVAVRTDTQYF. The CDR3 DNA reads TGCAGCGTTGTTGCGGTTCGAACAGATACGCAGTATTTT.

J is TRBJ2-3 and V is TRBV5-6; D unclear. V lost 0 bases and J lost 4, with 9 bases in between. The CDR3 has 14 amino acids. Germline V gives CDR1 SGHDT, CDR2 YYEEEE. CDR3 nucleotides: TGTGCCAGCAGCTTGGGGATGGGGTCAGATACGCAGTATTTT. The encoded protein is CASSLGMGSDTQYF.

Of note for this clonotype: An end of the junction does not agree with germline; a read error may underlie this. The V and J genes are TRBV5-1 and TRBJ2-2, with D possibly being TRBD2 (5 bases). The CDR3 has 15 residues. Germline assignment: CDR1 SGHRS and CDR2 YFSETQ. In DNA form, the CDR3 reads TGCGCCAGCAGCGCGGGCGTTAGCAACACCGGGGAGCGGTTTTTT. The encoded protein is CASSAGVSNTGERFF.

This clonotype was seen only a few times. The rearrangement links TRBV6-1 to TRBJ2-7; TRBD1 agrees at 10 bases. CDR1 is MNHNS and CDR2 is SASEGT in the germline V gene. V shed 6 bases and J 6 bases; nucleotides not matched to a gene: 5. This CDR3 is built from 13 residues. CDR3 loop: CASRPGQGFEQYF. CDR3 nucleotides: TGTGCCAGCAGACCGGGACAGGGGTTCGAGCAGTACTTC.

This clonotype was counted between two and nine times. The J gene is TRBJ1-5, the V gene TRBV6-5; TRBD1 aligns across 7 bases. Germline V gives CDR1 MNHEY, CDR2 SVGAGI. V lost 6 bases and J lost 6; bases outside the gene matches: 8. The CDR3 loop spans 14 amino acids. This chain's CDR3 is CASSFNRGGQPQHF. Written as DNA, the CDR3 is TGTGCCAGCAGCTTTAACAGGGGAGGTCAGCCCCAGCATTTT.

The chain has TRBV20-1 and TRBJ1-5; D call uncertain. Trimming took 3 bases from V and 7 from J, leaving 10 bases between them. The CDR3 extends over 12 amino acids. Per germline, CDR1 DFQATT and CDR2 SNEGSKA (reference sequence). In DNA, the CDR3 is TGCAGTGCTAGGTCAACTGGGCAGCCCCAGCATTTT. Protein: CSARSTGQPQHF.

This clonotype has a handful of counts. The genes are TRBV7-2 and TRBJ2-3; 15 nucleotides match TRBD2. Germline trimming cut 5 bases from V and 5 bases from J; bases unmatched to any gene: 5. This CDR3 is 16 amino acids long. Germline CDR1 reads SGHTA; CDR2 reads FQGNSA. The CDR3 sequence: CASSRGLAGGEDTQYF. CDR3 sequence (DNA): TGTGCCAGCAGCAGGGGACTAGCGGGAGGCGAAGATACGCAGTATTTT.

A few counts support this clonotype. The chain recombines TRBV7-6 with TRBJ2-1; D is perhaps TRBD2 (6 bases). The CDR3 spans 16 residues. Germline V gene sequence: CDR1 SGHVS, CDR2 FNYEAQ. The V end was cut by 1 base, the J end by 5 bases, with 15 bases between. The CDR3 coding sequence is TGTGCCAGCAGCTTAGTAGCCGGGAGCGGCAACAATGAGCAGTTCTTC. Protein product: CASSLVAGSGNNEQFF.